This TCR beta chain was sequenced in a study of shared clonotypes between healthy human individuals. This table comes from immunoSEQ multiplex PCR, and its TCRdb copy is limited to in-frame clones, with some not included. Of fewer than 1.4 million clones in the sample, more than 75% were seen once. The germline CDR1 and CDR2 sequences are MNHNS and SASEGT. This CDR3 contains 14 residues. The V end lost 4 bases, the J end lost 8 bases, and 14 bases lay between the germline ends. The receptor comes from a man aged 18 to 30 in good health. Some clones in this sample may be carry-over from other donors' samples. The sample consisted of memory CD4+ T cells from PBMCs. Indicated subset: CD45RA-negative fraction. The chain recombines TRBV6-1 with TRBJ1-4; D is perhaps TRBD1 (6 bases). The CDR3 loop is CASSGYREGEKLFF. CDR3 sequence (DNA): TGTGCCAGCAGTGGGTACAGGGAGGGCGAAAAACTGTTTTTT.